Detailed here is one T cell receptor beta chain. V was shortened by 4 bases and J by 4 bases, with 11 bases between the two germline ends. Per germline, CDR1 KGHSH and CDR2 LQKENI. This CDR3 comprises 14 residues. TCRdb's table, derived via immunoSEQ multiplex PCR, lists solely in-frame clones and lacks some. The table shows over 60,000 clones, with roughly nine tenths occurring only once. The sample is drawn from a study of T cell changes during pregnancy in multiple sclerosis. The clonotype was recovered from a female donor in good health, enrolled as a control in a pregnancy study. The chain couples TRBV18 to TRBJ2-1; D possibly corresponds to TRBD2 (6 bases). Sequenced material: peripheral blood, taken in the third trimester of pregnancy. The CDR3 DNA is TGTGCCAGCTCACTAGCGGACAAGTACAATGAGCAGTTCTTC. Translating gives CASSLADKYNEQFF.